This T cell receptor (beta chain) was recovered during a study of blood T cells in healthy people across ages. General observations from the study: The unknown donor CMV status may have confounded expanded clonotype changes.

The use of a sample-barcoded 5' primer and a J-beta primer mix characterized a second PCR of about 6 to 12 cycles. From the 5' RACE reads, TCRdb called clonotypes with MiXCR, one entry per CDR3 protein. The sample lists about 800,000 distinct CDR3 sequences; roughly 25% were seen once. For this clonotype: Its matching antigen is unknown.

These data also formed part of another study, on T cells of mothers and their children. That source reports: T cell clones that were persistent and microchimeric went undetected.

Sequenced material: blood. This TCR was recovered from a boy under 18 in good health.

CDR3 nucleotide sequence: TGTGCCAGCCTCAGGGAATCCCGCGAGCAGTACTTC. Protein sequence: CASLRESREQYF. The chain links TRBV28 to TRBJ2-7; possible D gene TRBD1, 5 bases. Germline assignment: CDR1 MDHEN and CDR2 SYDVKM. Between the trimmed V and J ends, which lost 8 bases and 6 bases, there was a span of 14 bases. The CDR3 sequence is 12 residues long.